Listed below are T cell receptor beta chains from one sample, sequenced in a study of T cell responses to AZD1222 COVID-19 vaccine. Profiling relied on immunoSEQ multiplex PCR, and the TCRdb table lists in-frame clones only, not all of them. The table records under 200,000 clones, roughly 94% of them present only once. Sequenced here: peripheral blood, sampled on day 0 of AZD1222 vaccination. Receptors originate from an adult in good health. The CDR3 runs from the conserved cysteine through the conserved F or W. Fields, in order: CDR3 protein, CDR3 DNA, J gene, V gene, clone size, D gene. The D gene is left open where the match is weak. The size field is filled for only some rows; it gives once, few, many or a size class.

CASSRDELSSYEQYF TGTGCCAGCAGCCGAGACGAATTGAGCTCCTACGAGCAGTACTTC TRBJ2-7 TRBV14 . .
CASSRGGPTEAFF TGTGCCAGTTCTCGAGGGGGTCCAACTGAAGCTTTCTTT TRBJ1-1 TRBV19 . .
CSVEDRGSYEQYF TGCAGCGTTGAAGATAGGGGATCCTACGAGCAGTACTTC TRBJ2-7 TRBV29-1 . .
CASSQDSGQSYEQYF TGCGCCAGCAGCCAAGATTCGGGACAGAGCTACGAGCAGTACTTC TRBJ2-7 TRBV4-1 . TRBD1
CASTTPSWVNQPQHF TGTGCCAGTACCACACCTTCCTGGGTAAATCAGCCCCAGCATTTT TRBJ1-5 TRBV19 . .
CSVRDSTDTQYF TGCAGCGTTCGGGATAGCACAGATACGCAGTATTTT TRBJ2-3 TRBV29-1 . .
CASSKFSGTETTNYGYTF TGTGCCAGCAGCAAATTCTCCGGGACAGAAACAACTAACTATGGCTACACCTTC TRBJ1-2 TRBV5-8 once TRBD1
CASSPQGLDYNEQFF TGTGCCAGCAGCCCTCAGGGACTAGACTACAATGAGCAGTTCTTC TRBJ2-1 TRBV9 . TRBD2
CSVEVGFYEQYF TGCAGCGTTGAAGTTGGTTTCTACGAGCAGTACTTC TRBJ2-7 TRBV29-1 . .
CASSSRQDQETQYF TGTGCCAGCAGTAGTCGACAGGACCAAGAGACCCAGTACTTC TRBJ2-5 TRBV6-5 . .
CASSPGQRVNEQYF TGTGCCAGCAGCCCGGGACAGAGGGTGAACGAGCAGTACTTC TRBJ2-7 TRBV28 . TRBD1
CASSLGRNTIYF TGTGCCAGCAGTTTGGGCAGGAACACCATATATTTT TRBJ1-3 TRBV12-3/TRBV12-4 . .
CASRVDDNNGYTF TGCGCCAGCAGGGTGGACGACAACAATGGCTACACCTTC TRBJ1-2 TRBV5-1 . .
CASSLWGGLKQPQHF TGTGCCAGCAGTTTATGGGGAGGCCTCAAGCAGCCCCAGCATTTT TRBJ1-5 TRBV28 . .
CASSLKTGSGNTIYF TGTGCCAGCAGCCTAAAGACAGGGAGTGGAAACACCATATATTTT TRBJ1-3 TRBV7-9 . TRBD1
CASSQKQGGGTEAFF TGTGCCAGCAGCCAGAAGCAGGGAGGGGGGACTGAAGCTTTCTTT TRBJ1-1 TRBV11-2 . .
CASSKGFDQPQHF TGTGCCAGTAGTAAAGGGTTCGATCAGCCCCAGCATTTT TRBJ1-5 TRBV19 . .
CASSLFLAGEDTQYF TGCGCCAGCAGCTTGTTTCTAGCGGGAGAAGATACGCAGTATTTT TRBJ2-3 TRBV5-1 . TRBD2
CASSEIAGSNEQFF TGTGCCAGCAGCGAAATAGCGGGATCCAATGAGCAGTTCTTC TRBJ2-1 TRBV9 . TRBD2
CASSIGEQFF TGTGCCAGCTCTATAGGGGAGCAGTTCTTC TRBJ2-1 TRBV18 . .
CASSEYRGRQGGNQPQHF TGTGCCAGCAGTGAATATAGGGGGAGGCAGGGAGGGAATCAGCCCCAGCATTTT TRBJ1-5 TRBV25-1 . .
CASSQDLSKRPTDTQYF TGTGCCAGCAGCCAAGATCTATCCAAAAGACCCACAGATACGCAGTATTTT TRBJ2-3 TRBV14 . .
CAGMLAGTPNGYTF TGTGCCGGGATGTTAGCCGGGACCCCGAACGGCTACACCTTC TRBJ1-2 TRBV30 once .
CASSRDFRGNTIYF TGCGCCAGCAGCCGGGATTTTAGGGGAAACACCATATATTTT TRBJ1-3 TRBV5-1 . .
CASSLDMRPRIGGYTF TGTGCCAGCAGCTTAGATATGAGACCTAGAATAGGTGGCTACACCTTC TRBJ1-2 TRBV11-2 once .
CASTGTPGTQYF TGTGCCAGCACAGGGACTCCAGGCACGCAGTATTTT TRBJ2-3 TRBV2 . .
CASSTGLQGEKLFF TGTGCCAGCAGCACAGGCCTCCAAGGGGAAAAACTGTTTTTT TRBJ1-4 TRBV6-2/TRBV6-3 . .
CASSQSTSGRAKNIQYF TGTGCCAGCAGCCAATCAACTAGCGGGAGGGCCAAAAACATTCAGTACTTC TRBJ2-4 TRBV7-8 . TRBD2
CASSERDRDTGELFF TGTGCCAGCAGTGAAAGGGACAGGGACACCGGGGAGCTGTTTTTT TRBJ2-2 TRBV6-4 few TRBD1
CASSLTGRYQPQHF TGTGCCAGCAGCTTAACAGGTCGGTACCAGCCCCAGCATTTT TRBJ1-5 TRBV5-6 . .
CASSEGYRNSPLHF TGTGCCAGCAGTGAGGGATACAGGAATTCACCCCTCCACTTT TRBJ1-6 TRBV2 . .
CASSSGELFF TGTGCCAGCAGTTCGGGGGAGCTGTTTTTT TRBJ2-2 TRBV28 . .
CASRRTGGEYNEQFF TGTGCCAGCAGACGTACAGGGGGCGAGTACAATGAGCAGTTCTTC TRBJ2-1 TRBV7-6 . TRBD1
CASSEGGLSYNEQFF TGTGCCAGCAGTGAAGGCGGCCTCTCCTACAATGAGCAGTTCTTC TRBJ2-1 TRBV6-1 . .
CASSPNPNRGPRSYEQYF TGCGCCAGCAGCCCTAATCCTAACAGGGGGCCCCGGTCCTACGAGCAGTACTTC TRBJ2-7 TRBV5-1 . TRBD1
CAWTGLDEQFF TGTGCCTGGACAGGGCTGGATGAGCAGTTCTTC TRBJ2-1 TRBV30 . .